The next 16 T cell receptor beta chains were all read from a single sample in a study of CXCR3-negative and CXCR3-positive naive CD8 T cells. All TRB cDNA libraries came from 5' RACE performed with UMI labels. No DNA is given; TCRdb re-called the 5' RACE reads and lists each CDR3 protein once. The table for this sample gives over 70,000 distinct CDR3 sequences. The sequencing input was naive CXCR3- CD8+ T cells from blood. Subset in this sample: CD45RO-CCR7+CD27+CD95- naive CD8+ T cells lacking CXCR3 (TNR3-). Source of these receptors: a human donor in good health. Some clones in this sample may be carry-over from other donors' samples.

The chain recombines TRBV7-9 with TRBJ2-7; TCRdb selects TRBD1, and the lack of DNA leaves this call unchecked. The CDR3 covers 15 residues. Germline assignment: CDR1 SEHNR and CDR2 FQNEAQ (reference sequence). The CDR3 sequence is CASSLEGQHRYEQYF.

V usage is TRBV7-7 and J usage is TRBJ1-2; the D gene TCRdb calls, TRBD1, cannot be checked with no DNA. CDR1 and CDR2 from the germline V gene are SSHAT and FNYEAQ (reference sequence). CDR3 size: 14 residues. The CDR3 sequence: CASSTHPGPYGYTF.

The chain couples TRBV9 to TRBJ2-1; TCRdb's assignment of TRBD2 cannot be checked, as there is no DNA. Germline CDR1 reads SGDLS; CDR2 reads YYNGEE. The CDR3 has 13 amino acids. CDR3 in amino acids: CASSTSGGDEQFF.

This CDR3 reads CASSKRGGPDTQYF. The genes are TRBV21-1 and TRBJ2-3; TCRdb indicates TRBD1, and absent DNA this call remains unverified. TRBV21-1 is given as a pseudogene. CDR3 length: 14 amino acids.

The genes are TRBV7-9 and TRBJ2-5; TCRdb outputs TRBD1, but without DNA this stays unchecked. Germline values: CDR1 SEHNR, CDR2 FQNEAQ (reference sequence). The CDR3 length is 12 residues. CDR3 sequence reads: CASSLVDRSQYF.

CDR3 sequence reads: CASSLGSSYNSPLHF. This rearrangement joins TRBV5-5 to TRBJ1-6. This CDR3 comprises 15 residues. CDR1 and CDR2 from the germline V gene are SGHKS and YYEKEE (reference sequence).

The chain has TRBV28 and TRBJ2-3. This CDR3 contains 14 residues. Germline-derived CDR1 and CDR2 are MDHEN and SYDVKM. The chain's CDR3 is CASSQLRQADTQYF.

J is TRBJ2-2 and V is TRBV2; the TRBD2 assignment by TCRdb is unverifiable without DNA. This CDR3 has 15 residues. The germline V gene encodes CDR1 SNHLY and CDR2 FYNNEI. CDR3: CASSDGLEEVGELFF.

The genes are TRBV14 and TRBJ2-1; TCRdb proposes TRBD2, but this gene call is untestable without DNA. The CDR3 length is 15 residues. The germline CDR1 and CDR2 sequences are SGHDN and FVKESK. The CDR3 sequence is CASSQDLAGPNEQFF.

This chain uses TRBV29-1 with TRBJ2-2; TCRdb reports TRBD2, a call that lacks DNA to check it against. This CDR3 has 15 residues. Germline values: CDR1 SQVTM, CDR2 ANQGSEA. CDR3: CSVPSYGVGTGELFF.

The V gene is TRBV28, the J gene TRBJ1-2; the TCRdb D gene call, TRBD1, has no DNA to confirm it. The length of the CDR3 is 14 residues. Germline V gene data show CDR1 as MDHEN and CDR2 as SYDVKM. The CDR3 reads CASSSLGVNYGYTF.

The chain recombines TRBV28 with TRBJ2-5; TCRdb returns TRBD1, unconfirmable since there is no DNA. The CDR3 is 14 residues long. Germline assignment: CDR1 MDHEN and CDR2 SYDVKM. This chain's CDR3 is CASSTTRGLETQYF. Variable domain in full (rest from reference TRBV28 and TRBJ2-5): DVKVTQSSRYLVKRTGEKVFLECVQDMDHENMFWYRQDPGLGLRLIYFSYDVKMKEKGDIPEGYSVSREKKERFSLILESASTNQTSMYLCASSTTRGLETQYFGPGTRLLVL.

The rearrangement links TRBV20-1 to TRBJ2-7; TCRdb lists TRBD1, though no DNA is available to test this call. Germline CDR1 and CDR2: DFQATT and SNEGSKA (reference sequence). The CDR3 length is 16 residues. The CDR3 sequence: CSAAPTGDPRLWEQYF.

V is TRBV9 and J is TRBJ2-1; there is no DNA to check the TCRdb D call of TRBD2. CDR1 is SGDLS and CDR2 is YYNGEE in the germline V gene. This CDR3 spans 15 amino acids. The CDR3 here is CASSVDGGGNNEQFF. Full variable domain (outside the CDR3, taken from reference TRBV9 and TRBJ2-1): DSGVTQTPKHLITATGQRVTLRCSPRSGDLSVYWYQQSLDQGLQFLIQYYNGEERAKGNILERFSAQQFPDLHSELNLSSLELGDSALYFCASSVDGGGNNEQFFGPGTRLTVL.

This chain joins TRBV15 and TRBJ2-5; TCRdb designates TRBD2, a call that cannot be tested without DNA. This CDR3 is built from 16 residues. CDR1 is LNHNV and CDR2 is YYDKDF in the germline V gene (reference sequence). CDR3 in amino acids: CATSANSGGPGETQYF.

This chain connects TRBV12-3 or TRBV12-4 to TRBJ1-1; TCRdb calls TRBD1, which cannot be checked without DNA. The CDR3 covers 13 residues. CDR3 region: CASSLTSVGEAFF.